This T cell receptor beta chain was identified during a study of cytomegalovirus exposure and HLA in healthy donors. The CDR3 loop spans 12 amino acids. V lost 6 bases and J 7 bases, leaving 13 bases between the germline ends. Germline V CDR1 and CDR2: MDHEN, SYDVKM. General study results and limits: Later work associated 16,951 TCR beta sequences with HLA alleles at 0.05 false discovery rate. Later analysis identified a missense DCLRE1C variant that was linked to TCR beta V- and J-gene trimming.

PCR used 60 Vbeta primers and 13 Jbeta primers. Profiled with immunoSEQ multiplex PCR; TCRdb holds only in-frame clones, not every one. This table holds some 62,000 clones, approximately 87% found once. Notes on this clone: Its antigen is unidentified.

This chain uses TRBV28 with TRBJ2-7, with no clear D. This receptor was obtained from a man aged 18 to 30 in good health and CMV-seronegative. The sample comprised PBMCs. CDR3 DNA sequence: TGTGCCAGCAGCCAGAACTCTAGGGAGCAGTACTTC. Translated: CASSQNSREQYF.